One sample yielded the 9 T cell receptor beta chains listed below, sequenced in a study of blood T cell repertoires in COVID-19. Data came from immunoSEQ multiplex PCR; TCRdb stores just in-frame clones and leaves some out. The profile covers about 60,000 clones, with 90% appearing a single time and about 13% taken by the ten largest. The sample comprised peripheral blood. These receptors came from a man in his 60s with active COVID-19.

CDR3 in amino acids: CASSPERDYEQYF. The DNA of the CDR3 is TGTGCCAGCAGCCCGGAGAGAGACTACGAGCAGTACTTC. The chain recombines TRBV7-9 with TRBJ2-7; D is undetermined. Germline V CDR1 and CDR2: SEHNR, FQNEAQ (reference sequence). CDR3 length: 13 amino acids. Trimming stripped 5 bases from V and 3 bases from J, with 11 bases between.

This chain joins TRBV15 and TRBJ1-1, with D perhaps TRBD1 (6 bases). The CDR3 runs 12 residues. With 9 bases removed from V and 3 bases from J, the gap between germline ends came to 11 bases. Per the germline V gene, CDR1 is LNHNV and CDR2 is YYDKDF (reference sequence). The chain's CDR3 is CATGQPHTEAFF. The CDR3 bases are TGTGCCACAGGACAGCCTCACACTGAAGCTTTCTTT.

This chain joins TRBV7-3 and TRBJ2-3, with a tentative D call TRBD1 (6 bases). V lost 5 bases and J lost 2, with 17 bases in between. Germline-derived CDR1 and CDR2 are SGHTA and FQGTGA. The CDR3 is 16 residues long. The CDR3, as DNA: TGTGCCAGCAGCCCTGGACAGAATCCATACACAGATACGCAGTATTTT. It codes for CASSPGQNPYTDTQYF.

The chain has TRBV14 and TRBJ1-3; 7 positions match TRBD1. The V segment lost 4 bases and the J segment 4 bases; nucleotides outside the gene matches: 1. From germline, CDR1 is SGHDN and CDR2 FVKESK. The CDR3 length is 13 residues. CDR3 loop: CASSLQGGNTIYF. The CDR3, as DNA: TGTGCCAGCAGCCTACAGGGGGGAAACACCATATATTTT.

This rearrangement joins TRBV6-2 or TRBV6-3 to TRBJ1-1; D gene ambiguous. Trimming pared 2 bases from V and 5 bases from J, leaving 6 bases between. CDR1 MNHEY and CDR2 SVGEGT come from the germline V gene. This CDR3 is 12 amino acids long. The CDR3 spells CASSYVLTEAFF. CDR3 coding DNA: TGTGCCAGCAGTTACGTCCTGACTGAAGCTTTCTTT.

The CDR3 nucleotides read TGTGCCAGCAGTGAGAGGGCTAGCGGGAGGGGTTACAATGAGCAGTTCTTC. Translating gives CASSERASGRGYNEQFF. The genes are TRBV6-4 and TRBJ2-1; 12 positions agree with TRBD2. The CDR3 consists of 17 residues. CDR1 is MRHNA, CDR2 SNTAGT, per germline. V lost 3 bases to trimming and J lost 4 bases; unmatched junction nucleotides: 7.

V is TRBV28 and J is TRBJ1-2, with 7 bases that match TRBD1. Germline-derived CDR1 and CDR2 are MDHEN and SYDVKM. J lost 6 bases, V lost 6 bases, and 4 bases had no gene match. The CDR3 runs 12 residues. Here the CDR3 reads CASRTGVDGYTF. CDR3 in DNA: TGTGCCAGCAGAACAGGGGTGGATGGCTACACCTTC.

The CDR3 bases are TGTGCCAGCGGATTACCGGGACAGGGAATTTCAGATACGCAGTATTTT. This translates into CASGLPGQGISDTQYF. The V call is TRBV5-4, the J call TRBJ2-3; 9 bases agree with TRBD1. The CDR3 loop spans 16 amino acids. The ends lost 7 bases at V and 4 bases at J; junction bases unmatched: 13. Germline V gene lookup returns CDR1 SGHNT and CDR2 YYREEE (reference sequence).

V usage is TRBV6-1 and J usage is TRBJ2-7; maybe TRBD2 (5 bases). CDR1 is MNHNS, CDR2 SASEGT, per germline. V was cut by 2 bases and J by 5 bases, with 7 bases left in between. The CDR3 length is 12 residues. CDR3: CASSETRDEQYF. DNA for the CDR3: TGTGCCAGCAGTGAAACTAGGGACGAGCAGTACTTC.